This T cell receptor beta chain originates from a study of multiple sclerosis patients with progressive multifocal leukoencephalopathy. Study-level points and caveats: Expanded clones at PML onset predated and persisted through natalizumab therapy.

Described time point: before natalizumab initiation. T0 refers to blood drawn before natalizumab was first infused. TCRdb's table, derived via immunoSEQ multiplex PCR, lists solely in-frame clones and lacks some. The repertoire includes 25,000 to 35,000 clones, 80% to 95% of them detected once, and about 2% sits in the top ten. Germline CDR1 SGHRS, CDR2 YFSETQ. Trimming pared 4 bases from V and 1 base from J, leaving 8 bases between. The CDR3 contains 14 residues. Comment on this clone: The antigen is not known.

What was sequenced was PBMCs. This chain connects TRBV5-1 to TRBJ2-2; D is uncertain. The clonotype originates from a man aged 25-40 years with multiple sclerosis. Here the CDR3 reads CASSRAQNTGELFF. CDR3 nucleotides: TGCGCCAGCAGCCGGGCCCAGAACACCGGGGAGCTGTTTTTT.